One and the same sample provided the 25 T cell receptor beta chains below, sequenced in a study of blood T cell repertoires in COVID-19. Measured with immunoSEQ multiplex PCR; TCRdb has only the in-frame clones, and not every one. Of approximately 240,000 clones in the sample, less than 90% were seen once. Sequencing used peripheral blood. The receptors were sampled from an older woman who had recovered from COVID-19.

This chain connects TRBV7-9 to TRBJ2-3; perhaps TRBD2 as D (6 bases). The CDR3 consists of 13 residues. CDR1 SEHNR and CDR2 FQNEAQ come from the germline V gene (reference sequence). V dropped 5 bases and J dropped 4 bases, with 10 bases sitting between them. In DNA form, the CDR3 reads TGTGCCAGCAGCAGGGGAGGATCAGATACGCAGTATTTT. It specifies CASSRGGSDTQYF.

This clone has only a few counts. The chain is built from TRBV2 and TRBJ2-2; no definite D call. The V gene lost 6 bases and the J gene lost 5 bases, with 10 bases spanning the gap. Per germline, CDR1 SNHLY and CDR2 FYNNEI. The length of the CDR3 is 13 residues. For the CDR3, the DNA is TGTGCCAGCAGGCTGGAGCAGACCGGGGAGCTGTTTTTT. It encodes CASRLEQTGELFF.

The chain is built from TRBV7-2 and TRBJ2-1; D is ambiguous. The CDR3 is 14 amino acids. Germline values: CDR1 SGHTA, CDR2 FQGNSA. V dropped 2 bases and J dropped 3 bases, with 8 bases sitting between them. The CDR3: CASSLSSDYNEQFF. The CDR3 DNA reads as TGTGCCAGCAGCTTATCTTCAGACTACAATGAGCAGTTCTTC.

The chain couples TRBV6-2 or TRBV6-3 to TRBJ2-7; 8 bases map to TRBD1. CDR3 length: 15 residues. Germline assignment: CDR1 MNHEY and CDR2 SVGEGT. J was trimmed by 2 bases and V by 6 bases; bases with no gene match: 9. The CDR3 sequence: CASSRGQGAAYEQYF. The CDR3 DNA follows: TGTGCCAGCAGCCGCGGACAGGGTGCGGCCTACGAGCAGTACTTC.

The rearrangement links TRBV14 to TRBJ2-1; no clear D gene. The CDR3 runs to 14 residues. Germline V gene data show CDR1 as SGHDN and CDR2 as FVKESK. The V and J ends lost 1 base and 3 bases respectively, with 7 bases between them. CDR3 protein: CASSQALFYNEQFF. CDR3 coding DNA: TGTGCCAGCAGCCAAGCCCTTTTCTACAATGAGCAGTTCTTC.

The chain carries TRBV4-3 and TRBJ1-6; D uncertain. Deletions cut 2 bases from V and 10 bases from J, with 15 bases between. Germline lookup yields CDR1 LGHNA and CDR2 YSLEER. The CDR3 has 15 amino acids. CDR3 amino acids: CASSQTFKRVSPLHF. For the CDR3, the DNA is TGCGCCAGCAGCCAAACTTTCAAGAGGGTATCACCCCTCCACTTT.

The chain carries TRBV29-1 and TRBJ1-1; TRBD1 is a possible D gene (5 bases). Trimming left V 5 bases short and J 3 bases short, with 16 bases between. Germline V gene sequence: CDR1 SQVTM, CDR2 ANQGSEA. The CDR3 sequence is 14 residues long. This CDR3 reads CSVLVTGGDTEAFF. The CDR3 coding sequence is TGCAGCGTTTTAGTAACAGGAGGGGACACTGAAGCTTTCTTT.

The chain couples TRBV11-2 to TRBJ1-6; D is possibly TRBD1 (6 bases). The CDR3 length is 15 residues. The germline V and J ends were trimmed by 0 bases and 6 bases, with 9 bases remaining between them. Germline V gene data show CDR1 as SGHAT and CDR2 as FQNNGV. CDR3 coding DNA: TGTGCCAGCAGCTTAGAAGCGGGGGCTAATTCACCCCTCCACTTT. It codes for CASSLEAGANSPLHF.

As DNA, the CDR3 is TGTGCCATCAGTGAGTCCGCCCAGCAAGAGACCCAGTACTTC. It codes for CAISESAQQETQYF. The rearrangement joins TRBV10-3 to TRBJ2-5; D not resolved. Germline lookup yields CDR1 ENHRY and CDR2 SYGVKD. The CDR3 extends over 14 amino acids. V gave up 0 bases and J gave up 2 bases, with 7 bases separating them.

The chain links TRBV12-5 to TRBJ1-4; 8 bases agree with TRBD1. The V gene end was trimmed by 6 bases and the J gene end by 7 bases; junction bases not matched to a gene: 10. CDR1 LGHNT and CDR2 FRNRAP come from the germline V gene. The CDR3 is 15 amino acids. As DNA, the CDR3 is TGTGCTAGTGGCCACCCAAGCGGACAGGGTGAAAAACTGTTTTTT. It yields the protein CASGHPSGQGEKLFF.

The rearrangement uses TRBV9 and TRBJ1-2; tentatively, D is TRBD1 (6 bases). This CDR3 spans 16 amino acids. The V end was cut by 2 bases, the J end by 8 bases, with 22 bases between. CDR1 and CDR2 (germline): SGDLS, YYNGEE. This chain's CDR3 is CASSVGARLGVGGYTF. The CDR3 DNA follows: TGTGCCAGCAGCGTGGGGGCCCGCCTTGGAGTGGGAGGCTACACCTTC.

The chain couples TRBV6-2 or TRBV6-3 to TRBJ1-1, with D possibly being TRBD1 (6 bases). The CDR3 contains 14 residues. From germline, CDR1 is MNHEY and CDR2 SVGEGT. Trimming removed 6 bases at V and 0 bases at J, with 11 bases between. The CDR3 loop is CASSLGQLNTEAFF. CDR3 nucleotides: TGTGCCAGCAGCCTCGGACAGCTGAACACTGAAGCTTTCTTT.

The chain has TRBV5-1 and TRBJ2-7; weak D call: TRBD1 (5 bases). The V gene's germline CDR1 is SGHRS and CDR2 YFSETQ. The CDR3 is 12 residues long. V dropped 3 bases and J dropped 5 bases, with 9 bases sitting between them. The CDR3 loop reads CASSWAGNEQYF. The CDR3 bases are TGCGCCAGCAGCTGGGCAGGGAACGAGCAGTACTTC.

The chain joins TRBV6-5 to TRBJ1-1; 7 bases are a match to TRBD1. CDR3 length equals 15 residues. The germline gives CDR1 MNHEY, CDR2 SVGAGI. Trimming cost V 5 bases and J 1 base; bases outside gene matches: 7. CDR3 nucleotides: TGTGCCAGCAGTAATCGACAGGGCGCGAACACTGAAGCTTTCTTT. Translation gives CASSNRQGANTEAFF.

The CDR3 DNA reads as TGCGCCAGCAGCCGCGGGACAGGAGATGAAAAACTGTTTTTT. It codes for CASSRGTGDEKLFF. J is TRBJ1-4 and V is TRBV4-1, with 8 bases lining up with TRBD1. The CDR3 has 14 residues. V was clipped by 4 bases and J by 6 bases; unmatched bases: 4. CDR1 is MGHRA, CDR2 YSYEKL, per germline.

This chain joins TRBV3-1 (or the pseudogene TRBV3-2) and TRBJ1-6; 10 bases align to TRBD1. V dropped 4 bases and J dropped 10; count of bases not matched to a gene: 4. Germline loops: CDR1 LGHDT, CDR2 YNNKEL (reference sequence). The CDR3 is made up of 14 amino acids. CDR3 amino acids: CASSPRQGASPLHF. The CDR3 DNA reads TGTGCCAGCAGCCCCCGACAGGGGGCCTCACCCCTCCACTTT.

This clone has only a few counts. The V gene is TRBV5-1, the J gene TRBJ2-5; weak D call: TRBD1 (6 bases). The V end was cut by 4 bases, the J end by 2 bases, with 12 bases between. The CDR3 has 14 residues. Germline values: CDR1 SGHRS, CDR2 YFSETQ. The CDR3 DNA sequence: TGCGCCAGCAGCATATCGGACAGACAAGAGACCCAGTACTTC. Translating gives CASSISDRQETQYF.

This clone appeared a few times. V and J are TRBV29-1 and TRBJ2-1; TRBD2 agrees at 10 bases. J lost 6 bases, V lost 8 bases, and 10 bases had no gene match. In germline, CDR1 is SQVTM, CDR2 ANQGSEA. The CDR3 loop spans 14 amino acids. The CDR3 region is CSPRALAGSNEQFF. In DNA form, the CDR3 reads TGCAGCCCAAGGGCACTAGCGGGGAGCAATGAGCAGTTCTTC.

This chain joins TRBV5-4 and TRBJ2-1; 9 bases line up with TRBD2. J gave up 13 bases and V 3 bases, and 5 bases lay outside the gene matches. The CDR3 covers 12 residues. Germline V lookup: CDR1 SGHNT, CDR2 YYREEE (reference sequence). The CDR3 here is CASSSGTSLQFF. In DNA, the CDR3 is TGTGCCAGCAGCTCCGGGACTAGCTTACAGTTCTTC.

The V and J genes are TRBV6-2 or TRBV6-3 and TRBJ2-5; 16 bases agree with TRBD2. Germline V gene sequence: CDR1 MNHEY, CDR2 SVGEGT. The ends lost 8 bases at V and 4 bases at J; junction bases unmatched: 13. The CDR3 runs to 18 residues. The CDR3 DNA follows: TGTGCCAGCCGCCCGGACCCCGGGACTAGCGGGGGGGGAGAGACCCAGTACTTC. Protein sequence: CASRPDPGTSGGGETQYF.

This sequence joins TRBV5-4 and TRBJ2-7, with a tentative D call TRBD2 (5 bases). CDR3 size: 15 residues. V lost 4 bases to trimming and J lost 7 bases, with 21 bases between them. Germline CDR1 and CDR2: SGHNT and YYREEE (reference sequence). The CDR3 coding sequence is TGTGCCAGCAGCGATTATCCCCGAGGGAAGGGAGAGCAGTACTTC. It specifies CASSDYPRGKGEQYF.

The J gene is TRBJ2-2, the V gene TRBV25-1; perhaps TRBD1 as D (6 bases). There are 13 residues in the CDR3. Germline values: CDR1 MGHDK, CDR2 SYGVNS. V gave up 9 bases and J gave up 2 bases, with 10 bases separating them. As DNA, the CDR3 is TGTGCCAGTAGGACAGAAAACACCGGGGAGCTGTTTTTT. Protein product: CASRTENTGELFF.

V is TRBV4-3 and J is TRBJ1-2; TRBD1 matches at 8 bases. The V gene end was trimmed by 4 bases and the J gene end by 4 bases; junction bases not matched to a gene: 11. The CDR3 is 16 amino acids. Germline CDR1 is LGHNA and CDR2 is YSLEER. DNA for the CDR3: TGCGCCAGCAGCCGCTCCAGACAGGGGACGGGCTATGGCTACACCTTC. It encodes CASSRSRQGTGYGYTF.

This clone has only one observation. The chain uses TRBV6-1 and TRBJ2-5; 10 bases are a match to TRBD1. The CDR3 length is 14 residues. Germline-derived CDR1 and CDR2 are MNHNS and SASEGT. V shed 1 base and J 5 bases; nucleotides not matched to a gene: 1. CDR3 residues: CASSEGTGGETQYF. The CDR3 bases are TGTGCCAGCAGTGAAGGGACAGGGGGGGAGACCCAGTACTTC.

The rearrangement uses TRBV2 and TRBJ2-7, with 9 positions matching TRBD1. The CDR3 sequence is 15 residues long. The V gene end was trimmed by 9 bases and the J gene end by 7 bases; junction bases not matched to a gene: 16. Germline V CDR1 and CDR2: SNHLY, FYNNEI. CDR3 coding DNA: TGTGCCAGTCAGACGGACAGGGGCGATTTTTGGGAGCAGTACTTC. It yields the protein CASQTDRGDFWEQYF.